This T cell receptor beta chain was identified in a study of shared clonotypes between healthy human individuals. Study background: There were three CD4 naive, three CD4 memory, two CD8 naive and one CD8 memory plates per donor.

The CDR3 extends over 12 amino acids. Between the trimmed V and J ends, which lost 3 bases and 6 bases, there was a span of 6 bases. CDR1 is SEHNR and CDR2 is FQNEAQ in the germline V gene (reference sequence). TCRdb keeps only in-frame clones here, not all; method: immunoSEQ multiplex PCR. The sample holds a few million clones, around 95% seen once. A remark on this clone: Its antigen is undetermined.

The donors were adults (healthy and HIV-negative) with no recent acute infections or vaccinations. CD4+ cells underwent separation, giving CD45RA+ naive and CD45RA-negative memory subsets. Study conclusions and caveats: Estimated richness values were generally larger in naive subsets than in memory subsets.

Sequenced material: naive CD4+ T cells sorted from blood. Subset specified: CD45RA+ positively selected. This receptor was identified in a man younger than 30 in good health. The chain has TRBV7-9 and TRBJ2-1; no clear D gene. The CDR3 loop is CASSFAVNEQFF. CDR3 nucleotides: TGTGCCAGCAGCTTCGCAGTCAATGAGCAGTTCTTC.